This T cell receptor (beta chain) was captured by sequencing in a study of CD8+CD57+ T cells in acquired aplastic anemia. Study information: Sorted CD4+ and CD8+ cells yielded about 3.1 ug of DNA on average.

V lost 0 bases and J 1 base, leaving 12 bases between the germline ends. This CDR3 spans 16 amino acids. In germline, CDR1 is LNHDA, CDR2 SQIVND (reference sequence). Study-wide findings and caveats: Patients shared about 30 CD8+ CDR3 sequences with controls. Patients did not significantly differ from controls in CD8+ Simpson's diversity.

Turning to this clonotype: Its cognate antigen is unknown.

The study profiled TCR beta VDJ and CDR3 using genomic DNA as template. Via MiXCR, TCRdb re-called the reads, giving one row per CDR3 protein. The table includes about 240,000 distinct CDR3 sequences, around half detected once. CD8+CD57+ cell expansion, shown by flow cytometry, had occurred in the patients selected for sequencing. By the time of blood sampling, patients had still received no therapy. The receptor was derived from a human donor with aplastic anemia. The V gene is TRBV19, the J gene TRBJ1-1, with TRBD1 as a possible D gene (6 bases). The sample consisted of sorted CD4+, CD8+, or CD8+CD57+ T cells (not recorded which) from PBMCs. The CDR3 sequence is CASSIETGRRNTEAFF. The CDR3 nucleotides are TGTGCCAGTAGTATAGAAACAGGGAGAAGGAACACTGAAGCTTTCTTT.